This T cell receptor beta chain was recovered during a study of human T cells and chemical hapten exposure. Looking at the study overall: 2% DPC applied to a roughly 2 cm by roughly 2 cm arm area sensitized donors.

Worth noting for this clonotype: The target antigen is unknown.

Trimming stripped 1 base from V and 0 bases from J, with 15 bases between. The CDR3 runs 17 residues. In germline, CDR1 is LGHNA, CDR2 YNFKEQ. Study findings and constraints: Significantly more large CDR3 similarity clusters were formed by expanded TCRs than by controls. TCRs exceeding a frequency of 1 in 1000 stayed unchanged under DPC sensitization.

TCRdb re-derived calls from the RACE reads in MiXCR, one entry per CDR3 protein. The data show roughly 360,000 distinct CDR3 sequences, with about 4.8% seen just once and under 3% held by the top ten. The time point was: patch test 1, 2 weeks after DPC sensitization. Treatment described: therapeutic diphenylcyclopropenone sensitization with weekly scalp DPC. Unfractionated whole blood served as the source for total RNA extraction. The chain links TRBV4-2 to TRBJ1-2, with D tentatively TRBD1 (5 bases). Sequences were derived from whole blood, sampled in connection with sensitization to the hapten diphenylcyclopropenone (DPC). This clonotype was sampled from a woman in her forties or fifties with alopecia areata. Some clones in this sample may be carry-over from other donors' samples. CDR3 nucleotides: TGTGCCAGCAGCCAAGCTACGATCGGGGACCCTAACTATGGCTACACCTTC. Translating it yields CASSQATIGDPNYGYTF.